This TCR beta chain originates from a study of cytomegalovirus exposure and HLA in healthy donors. Trimming stripped 3 bases from V and 10 bases from J, with 15 bases between. CDR3 length equals 13 residues. Germline V lookup: CDR1 SEHNR, CDR2 FQNEAQ (reference sequence). As regards this clone: No antigen is known for it.

Broader study findings: The study listed approximately 170 cytomegalovirus-associated TCR beta chains.

Produced via immunoSEQ multiplex PCR; TCRdb's table is partial and in-frame only. The sample has some 140,000 clones, around four fifths seen once; the top ten hold 1.4%. The chain uses TRBV7-9 and TRBJ1-1; D unresolved. This sequence originates from a woman aged 30 to 39 in good health and CMV-seronegative. Input material: PBMCs. CDR3: CASSFVSDRLAFF. CDR3 DNA: TGTGCCAGCAGCTTTGTATCAGATCGTCTAGCTTTCTTT.